The present entry profiles one TCR beta chain with its context. The target antigen is unknown. CDR1 is SGHDT and CDR2 is YYEEEE in the germline V gene. The CDR3 has 17 amino acids. Trimming took off 0 bases at V and 7 bases at J, with 20 bases between the two ends. The repertoire was sequenced with immunoSEQ multiplex PCR; TCRdb's copy has only in-frame clones and lacks some. The sample consists of some 120,000 clones, around 94% of them appearing once. This entry comes from a study of human thymus T cells. Thymus pieces cut out during corrective heart surgery were the tissue that was used. Each of the donors was a healthy Finnish infant who was undergoing open corrective cardiac surgery for congenital heart defects. Study outcomes and limitations: Unrelated individuals were reported by related research to share highly overlapping thymic repertoires. Apparent bias marked the V and J gene usage of thymic and blood repertoires.

Material: thymus tissue. This TCR was recovered from a boy under three years old with a congenital heart defect but otherwise immunologically healthy. The chain employs TRBV5-6 and TRBJ2-1; D unresolved. The DNA for the CDR3 is TGTGCCAGCAGCTTGGCCCATATCCTGGCCGTATCGAATGAGCAGTTCTTC. Translating gives CASSLAHILAVSNEQFF.